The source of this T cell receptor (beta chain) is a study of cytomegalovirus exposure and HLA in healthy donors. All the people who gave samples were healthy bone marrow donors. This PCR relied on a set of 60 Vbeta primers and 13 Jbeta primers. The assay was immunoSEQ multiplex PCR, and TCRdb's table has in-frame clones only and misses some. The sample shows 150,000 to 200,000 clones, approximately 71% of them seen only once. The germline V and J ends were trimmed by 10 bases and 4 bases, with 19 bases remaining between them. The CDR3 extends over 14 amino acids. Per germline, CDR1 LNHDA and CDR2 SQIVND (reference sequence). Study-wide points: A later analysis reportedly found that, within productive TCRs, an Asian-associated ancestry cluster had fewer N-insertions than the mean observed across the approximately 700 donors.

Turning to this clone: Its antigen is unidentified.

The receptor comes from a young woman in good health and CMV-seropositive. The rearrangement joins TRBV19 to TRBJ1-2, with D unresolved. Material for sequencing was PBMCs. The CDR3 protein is CATSKYEAAYGYTF. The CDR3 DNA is TGTGCCACCTCAAAGTATGAGGCCGCCTATGGCTACACCTTC.